The present T cell receptor beta chain was sequenced within a study of cytotoxic CD8 clonotypes in ibrutinib-treated CLL (dated by TCRdb to the early 2020s). Regarding the complete study: The cohort had 11 to 12 relapsed/refractory and some 15 treatment-naive patients; some 17 were IGHV unmutated. Responses were partial in roughly 24 patients and complete in 2; after median approximately 5.5 years follow-up, about 14 stayed in remission and some twelve progressed. Response samples were taken after a median of 12 months on treatment, ranging from roughly 6 to 36 months. An average of 255,043 productive templates and tens of thousands of productive rearrangements was obtained per sample. Longitudinal samples were obtainable from about 30% of the roughly 86 participants in the trial. Cryopreserved peripheral blood mononuclear cells were obtained prior to treatment, at the time of response, and at either disease progression or sustained remission. Patients were still on ibrutinib when every remission and progressive disease sample was collected.

Of note for this clone: No antigen is known for it. Base-call qualities are not available, and no considerably larger clone is one nucleotide away.

This specimen's time point label, per the study, means: eleven to twelve months on ibrutinib. For TCR beta library preparation, 1.5 to 2 micrograms of genomic DNA were isolated from cryopreserved PBMCs. Longitudinal blood samples from CLL patients on ibrutinib monotherapy were analyzed using high-throughput TCR beta sequencing. The patients took part in an open-label, single-center phase 2 trial of ibrutinib monotherapy. CDR1 LNHDA and CDR2 SQIVND were looked up in the germline V gene (reference sequence). The CDR3 runs 13 amino acids, cysteine and phenylalanine included. The only DNA kept is the CDR3, 39 bases in frame from the first base. The junction carries 12 bases between V and J, which are trimmed by 4 bases and 5 bases respectively. Overall results and qualifications from the work: At baseline, clonality was higher than in age-matched healthy donors and showed a strong correlation with circulating CD8+ T-cell counts. An increase in clonality was observed at ibrutinib response, with clonality remaining stable during sustained remission and falling back toward baseline at progression. Sampling times were not matched between sustained-remission and progressing patients, and lymph node repertoires were not studied. Public clonotypes were rare and either shrank or stayed stable during treatment, and the rise in clonality at ibrutinib response reflected expansion of private clonotypes.

A MiSeq instrument was used for deep resolution sequencing, which targeted depths ranging from 1 in 1 million up to 1 in 200,000 T cells, with coverage averaging 10x for each clonotype. TCR beta libraries were generated with the immunoSEQ hsTCRB Kit. The authors processed their data as follows. The data were analyzed with ImmunoSEQ Analyzer and ImmunoSEQ Data Assistant, and V, D and J gene assignments followed IMGT definitions. Clonality, with values ranging from 0 to 1, was calculated as one minus the normalized Shannon entropy of productive rearrangement frequencies. Only overrepresented clonotypes making up at least 0.05% of each patient's repertoire were included in the public clonotype analysis. More than ten age-matched healthy donor repertoires from immuneACCESS were used as controls for clonality. TCRdb mirrors the immuneACCESS table, restricted to in-frame sequences. Some clones are absent from its copies; in checked studies, under half trace to an unresolved V gene, and the reason for the others is unknown. For V, J and clone size, that table is used; D and trimming come from the DNA. For this sample the table gives about 22,000 clones, of which about 67% were detected only once. The ten largest clones represent more than 40% of the sample.

The chain joins TRBV19 to TRBJ2-7, and perhaps TRBD1 as D gene, on 6 matching bases. Here the sequenced sample was PBMCs, taken after 12 months of ibrutinib treatment. This receptor was obtained from a human donor with chronic lymphocytic leukemia. The CDR3 loop reads CASSTVTGNEQYF. The DNA sequence follows: TGTGCCAGTAGTACCGTAACAGGGAACGAGCAGTACTTC.